The 8 T cell receptor beta chains below were found in one sample sequenced in a study of tumor-infiltrating lymphocytes in primary liver carcinoma. Unsorted bulk tissue of roughly 20-34 mg yielded co-extracted RNA and DNA. TCR beta cDNA was reverse-transcribed from around 0.55 ug of total RNA. The reaction used a constant-region primer and ProtoScript II reverse transcriptase. The TCR beta library was amplified through three nested multiplex PCR rounds in a modified ARM-PCR procedure. The two initial PCR rounds, roughly 9 cycles each, used TRBV1-TRBV30 forward and C-beta reverse primers. Each CDR3 protein gets one entry after TCRdb re-called the multiplex PCR reads with MiXCR. Of approximately 73,000 distinct CDR3 sequences in the sample, over 60% were seen once. The sample was liver tumor tissue from sampling region 4. Subset indicated: tumor region T4, right-lateral pole. Source of these receptors: a man aged 35 to 55 with primary liver carcinoma and hepatitis B virus infection.

This clonotype was picked up one time. V is TRBV6-5 and J is TRBJ2-6; a possible D gene is TRBD1 (7 bases). The V gene's germline CDR1 is MNHEY and CDR2 SVGAGI. The CDR3 runs to 17 residues. V gave up 4 bases and J gave up 10 bases, with 23 bases separating them. CDR3 amino acids: CASSSLTRGAGTNVLTF. The CDR3 DNA reads as TGTGCCAGCAGTTCACTAACCAGGGGGGCTGGGACGAACGTCCTGACTTTC.

Regarding this clonotype: At one end, the junction sequence differs from germline, possibly due to a read error. This chain joins TRBV12-3 or TRBV12-4 and TRBJ2-3; 11 nucleotides agree with TRBD2. This CDR3 comprises 15 residues. The CDR3 bases are TGTGCCAGCAGTTTTTTACTAGCGGGAGTGGATACGCTGTATTTC. Translated: CASSFLLAGVDTLYF.

Notes on this clonotype: A read error may produce the germline difference seen at one junction end. The chain recombines TRBV11-2 with TRBJ2-1; 10 bases agree with TRBD1. The CDR3 has 16 amino acids. CDR1 is SGHAT and CDR2 is FQNNGV in the germline V gene. The CDR3, as DNA: TGTGCCAGCGGCTTAGGGTTGACAGGGGGCATCAATGAGCAGTTCTTC. Its translation: CASGLGLTGGINEQFF.

In regard to this clonotype: One junction end disagrees with the germline gene, perhaps due to a read error. The chain employs TRBV5-1 and TRBJ1-1, with a weak D call TRBD1 (5 bases). The V gene's germline CDR1 is SGHRS and CDR2 YFSETQ. There are 14 residues in the CDR3. As DNA, the CDR3 is TGCGCCAGCAGCCCCATATTAAGGGGTACTGAAGTTTTCTTT. Translation: CASSPILRGTEVFF.

With regard to this clonotype: The missing conserved phenylalanine or tryptophan at the end of this CDR3 makes a read error likely. V and J are TRBV5-5 and TRBJ2-7, with a possible D match to TRBD2 (5 bases). Trimming shortened V by 0 bases and J by 6 bases, and 16 bases separated the two germline ends. There are 15 residues in the CDR3. Germline-derived CDR1 and CDR2 are SGHKS and YYEKEE (reference sequence). CDR3 sequence reads: CASSLGAVQRSEQYY. The CDR3 DNA reads TGTGCCAGCAGCTTGGGAGCGGTCCAGCGTAGCGAGCAGTACTAC.

CDR3 nucleotides: TGCAGTGCTAGAGGCCCAAGCGGGAGGAACACCGGGGAGCTGTTTTTT. Residues: CSARGPSGRNTGELFF. The chain combines TRBV20-1 with TRBJ2-2, with 8 bases lining up with TRBD2. The germline CDR1 and CDR2 sequences are DFQATT and SNEGSKA (reference sequence). V lost 1 base to trimming and J lost 1 base; unmatched junction nucleotides: 5. The CDR3 is made up of 16 amino acids.

As to this clonotype: The germline gene is not matched at one end of the junction; a read error may be the cause. V gene TRBV5-6 combines with J gene TRBJ2-1, with 7 bases fitting TRBD1. The CDR3 extends over 17 amino acids. Looked up from germline, CDR1 is SGHDT and CDR2 is YYEEEE. CDR3 DNA: TGTGCCGGCAGTTCACGGGACAGCCCCAGCTCCTACAATGAGCAGTTCTTC. It codes for CAGSSRDSPSSYNEQFF.

The count of this clonotype is one. The conserved phenylalanine or tryptophan normally closing the CDR3 is absent here, so this likely arose from a read error. The limits of the CDR3 on the DNA are not certain, so only TCRdb's listed CDR3 is given. The chain joins TRBV11-1 to TRBJ2-1; the DNA was not used to check the table's D call, TRBD1. Per germline, CDR1 SGHAT and CDR2 FQDESV (reference sequence). The CDR3 is 16 amino acids long, termini counted. The CDR3 loop reads CVSSPGFSDWYNEHFC.